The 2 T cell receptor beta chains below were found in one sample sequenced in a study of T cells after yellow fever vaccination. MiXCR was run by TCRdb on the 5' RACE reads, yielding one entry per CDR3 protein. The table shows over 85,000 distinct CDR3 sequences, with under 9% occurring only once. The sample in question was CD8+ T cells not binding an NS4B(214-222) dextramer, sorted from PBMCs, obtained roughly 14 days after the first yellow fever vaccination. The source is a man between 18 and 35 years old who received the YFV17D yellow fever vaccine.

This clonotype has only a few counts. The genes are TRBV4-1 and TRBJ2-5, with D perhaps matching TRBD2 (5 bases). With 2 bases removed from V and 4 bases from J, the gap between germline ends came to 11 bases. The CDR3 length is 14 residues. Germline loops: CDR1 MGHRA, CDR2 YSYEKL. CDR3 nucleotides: TGCGCCAGCAGCCAAACCGGGGTACGAGAGACCCAGTACTTC. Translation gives CASSQTGVRETQYF.

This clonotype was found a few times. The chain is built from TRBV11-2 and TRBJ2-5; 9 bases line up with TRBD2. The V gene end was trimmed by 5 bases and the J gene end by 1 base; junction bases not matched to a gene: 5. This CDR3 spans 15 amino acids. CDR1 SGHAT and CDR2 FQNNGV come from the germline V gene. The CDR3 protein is CASSPLAGVQETQYF. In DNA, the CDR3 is TGTGCCAGCAGCCCTTTAGCGGGGGTCCAAGAGACCCAGTACTTC.